This TCR beta chain originates from a study of blood T cell repertoires in COVID-19 (dated by TCRdb to about 2020). General notes on the study: Samples covering the acute and convalescent phases of COVID-19 were provided by collaborators in the United States, Italy and Spain. The repertoires were made available in a free public database intended to serve as a resource for research on the immune response to SARS-CoV-2. Samples came from the ongoing ImmuneRACE study (first 160 participants) plus 1,254 subjects from 6 global collaborators. A de-identified subject ID, COVID-19 status, age in years and sex were almost always included in the sample metadata. Deeply sampled blood TCRbeta repertoires from subjects exposed to, actively infected with, or recovered from COVID-19 were included in the dataset. The prospective study material was composed of cDNA or gDNA derived from T cells, B-cell-depleted T cells, or PBMCs. Where HLA class I and class II types were available, the types were taken from metadata supplied by the sample provider, not from assay-based typing.

Per the germline V gene (reference sequence), SGHKS is the CDR1 and YYEKEE is the CDR2. The CDR3 measures 15 amino acids from cysteine to phenylalanine. Just the 45-base CDR3 DNA is kept, in frame starting at base 1. Between the V and J ends, shortened by 2 bases and 2 bases respectively, the junction contains 14 bases. TCRbeta CDR3 regions were amplified from genomic DNA by means of the immunoSEQ Assay, a bias-controlled multiplex PCR. The study's own analysis went as follows. The number of nucleated cells in each sample was estimated by amplification of reference gene primers within the assay. To quantify the absolute abundance of each unique TCRbeta CDR3 rearrangement, sequence reads were collapsed and filtered. For each sample, productive Simpson clonality was calculated by taking the square root of Simpson's diversity index across productive rearrangements. Held by TCRdb, this immuneACCESS table contains in-frame sequences only and omits some clones. Under half of the omission traces to an unresolved V gene where checked; the cause of the rest is unknown. V and J calls plus clone size are reproduced from that table; the DNA served to infer D and trimming. This sample comprises about 200,000 clones, about 83% of them detected only once. Around 5% of the sample lies in the top ten.

With regard to this clone: The specificity of this receptor is unknown. No base-level quality is on record; no much larger clone is a single base apart.

What the research found in general, with its limitations: The quantity of clinical and demographic metadata differed by source and by participant and was supplied without curation.

In the prospective study, participants were about 18 to 89 years old, resided in 24 geographic areas of the United States, and were enrolled through a virtual design. To assign participants to cohorts, the prospective study relied on clinical history that participants themselves reported in a screening survey and a study questionnaire. Mobile phlebotomists in the prospective study collected whole blood, serum and a nasopharyngeal or oropharyngeal swab from every participant. Additional blood draws and questionnaires over an approximately 2-month period could optionally be provided by prospective study participants. Prospective study blood samples were shipped either frozen or at room temperature before DNA extraction.

Sequencing was carried out using PBMCs or T cells enriched from blood (not recorded which). This clonotype was sampled from a man between 40 and 49 years old with acute COVID-19. The sequence links TRBV5-5 to TRBJ2-7; the best D guess is TRBD2, with 6 bases matching. The bases are TGTGCCAGCAGCTTTCAACCCACTAGCCCCTACGAGCAGTACTTC. It is translated as CASSFQPTSPYEQYF.